The 22 T cell receptor beta chains below were found in one sample sequenced in a study of T cell responses to AZD1222 COVID-19 vaccine. Sequencing was performed with immunoSEQ multiplex PCR; in TCRdb, only in-frame clones are kept and a portion is missing. The sample holds 85,000 to 120,000 clones, approximately 88% seen once. This material consisted of peripheral blood, taken on day 0 of AZD1222 vaccination. The source of these receptors is an adult in good health.

This clone was seen only a few times. The same CDR3 arises from other DNA sequences in this sample as well. DNA of the CDR3: TGCAGCGTTCGAAGGGGTGGCACAGATACGCAGTATTTT. This sequence encodes CSVRRGGTDTQYF. The V and J genes are TRBV29-1 and TRBJ2-3, with D tentatively TRBD1 (5 bases). The CDR3 runs 13 residues. The germline V and J ends were trimmed by 5 bases and 1 base, with 10 bases remaining between them. Germline values: CDR1 SQVTM, CDR2 ANQGSEA.

The V and J genes are TRBV10-1 and TRBJ2-3, with D uncertain. Germline CDR1 and CDR2: WNHNN and SYGVQD (reference sequence). Trimming stripped 7 bases from V and 5 bases from J, with 10 bases between. The length of the CDR3 is 12 residues. CDR3 residues: CASKMTGDTQYF. The CDR3 DNA sequence: TGCGCCAGCAAGATGACGGGAGATACGCAGTATTTT.

The chain has TRBV7-8 and TRBJ1-2; no clear D gene. Germline assignment: CDR1 SGHVS and CDR2 FQNEAQ. The V end lost 5 bases, the J end lost 4 bases, and 14 bases lay between the germline ends. The CDR3 is 14 residues long. The CDR3 protein is CASSPGGRIYGYTF. DNA of the CDR3: TGTGCCAGCAGCCCCGGAGGGCGAATCTATGGCTACACCTTC.

This chain connects TRBV2 to TRBJ2-5, with D perhaps matching TRBD2 (5 bases). Trimming removed 6 bases from V and 4 bases from J, with 21 bases in between. The CDR3 has 16 residues. The germline V gene has CDR1 SNHLY and CDR2 FYNNEI. The CDR3 spells CASRAPLRDTRETQYF. DNA for the CDR3: TGTGCCAGCAGAGCCCCCCTTCGGGATACAAGAGAGACCCAGTACTTC.

V and J are TRBV28 and TRBJ1-5; D uncertain. Per the germline V gene, CDR1 is MDHEN and CDR2 is SYDVKM. This CDR3 has 13 amino acids. V shed 2 bases and J shed 6 bases, with 8 bases lying between them. The CDR3 bases are TGTGCCAGCAGTTTAAGGTCTATTCAGCCCCAGCATTTT. The encoded protein is CASSLRSIQPQHF. Full variable domain (remainder filled in from reference TRBV28 and TRBJ1-5): DVKVTQSSRYLVKRTGEKVFLECVQDMDHENMFWYRQDPGLGLRLIYFSYDVKMKEKGDIPEGYSVSREKKERFSLILESASTNQTSMYLCASSLRSIQPQHFGDGTRLSIL.

This rearrangement joins TRBV2 to TRBJ1-5; D not resolved. This CDR3 has 15 amino acids. V was shortened by 2 bases and J by 0 bases, with 8 bases between the two germline ends. Germline values: CDR1 SNHLY, CDR2 FYNNEI. CDR3: CASSEFGSSNQPQHF. The CDR3 DNA reads as TGTGCCAGCAGTGAATTTGGGAGTAGCAATCAGCCCCAGCATTTT.

This chain links TRBV5-5 with TRBJ2-1, with 16 bases matching TRBD2. J was trimmed by 12 bases and V by 5 bases; bases with no gene match: 8. Germline V gene sequence: CDR1 SGHKS, CDR2 YYEKEE (reference sequence). This CDR3 is 15 amino acids long. The CDR3 DNA follows: TGTGCCAGCAGTCCGGGACTAGCGGGAGGGGTTCGGCAGTTCTTC. Its protein product is CASSPGLAGGVRQFF.

This clone appeared a single time. This chain joins TRBV7-2 and TRBJ2-1, with D possibly TRBD2 on 6 matching bases. This CDR3 is built from 16 residues. Germline CDR1 is SGHTA and CDR2 is FQGNSA. The ends were cut back, 5 bases at V and 5 bases at J, with 19 bases in the middle. As DNA, the CDR3 is TGTGCCAGCAGCGCCCTCGGGCGGGGAGTGCACAATGAGCAGTTCTTC. The encoded protein is CASSALGRGVHNEQFF.

This clone was found once. The chain combines TRBV6-2 or TRBV6-3 with TRBJ1-2; no firm D call. CDR1 is MNHEY, CDR2 SVGEGT, per germline. V was shortened by 6 bases and J by 8 bases, with 13 bases between the two germline ends. The CDR3 has 12 amino acids. The CDR3 nucleotides read TGTGCCAGCAGCCCCCCGATGCGAGGCTACACCTTC. It codes for CASSPPMRGYTF.

The chain uses TRBV4-3 and TRBJ1-6, with TRBD1 matching 7 bases. Germline CDR1 is LGHNA and CDR2 is YSLEER. CDR3 length equals 14 residues. V gave up 3 bases and J gave up 9 bases; unmatched junction bases: 5. CDR3 in DNA: TGCGCCAGCAGCCACACAGGGGAAACTTCACCCCTCCACTTT. Its protein is CASSHTGETSPLHF.

A single count supports this clone. The J gene is TRBJ1-2, the V gene TRBV6-6; D not certain. CDR1 MNHNY and CDR2 SVGAGI come from the germline V gene (reference sequence). CDR3 length equals 11 residues. Trimming removed 4 bases from V and 3 bases from J, with 3 bases in between. CDR3 in DNA: TGTGCCAGCAGTTTAGACTATGGCTACACCTTC. Protein product: CASSLDYGYTF.

The gene calls are TRBV7-8 and TRBJ2-7; 9 bases align to TRBD2. CDR1 and CDR2 (germline): SGHVS, FQNEAQ. This CDR3 is 15 amino acids long. J was trimmed by 3 bases and V by 3 bases; bases with no gene match: 6. The CDR3 region has the DNA TGTGCCAGCAGCTTGGATGGGACTAGCAGCTACGAGCAGTACTTC. Translation gives CASSLDGTSSYEQYF.

This chain uses TRBV27 with TRBJ2-1, with 10 bases lining up with TRBD2. CDR1 and CDR2 from the germline V gene are MNHEY and SMNVEV (reference sequence). The CDR3 length is 15 residues. V was clipped by 5 bases and J by 6 bases; unmatched bases: 7. CDR3 residues: CASSPEASGSNEQFF. The CDR3 region has the DNA TGTGCCAGCAGTCCGGAGGCTAGCGGGAGCAATGAGCAGTTCTTC.

This clone came up once. This chain connects TRBV7-6 to TRBJ2-6; 9 nucleotides align to TRBD2. V gave up 1 base and J gave up 2 bases; unmatched junction bases: 9. The CDR3 consists of 19 residues. The germline V gene has CDR1 SGHVS and CDR2 FNYEAQ. CDR3 in DNA: TGTGCCAGCAGCTTAGGGACAGTAGGGACTAGCCCTGGGGCCAACGTCCTGACTTTC. Its translation is CASSLGTVGTSPGANVLTF.

This sequence joins TRBV11-3 and TRBJ2-3; 9 nucleotides match TRBD2. J gave up 2 bases and V 5 bases, and 8 bases lay outside the gene matches. Germline V CDR1 and CDR2: SGHNT, YENEEA. The CDR3 is 16 residues long. Here the CDR3 reads CASSPLLAGPTDTQYF. The DNA of the CDR3 is TGTGCCAGCAGCCCCCTACTAGCGGGCCCCACAGATACGCAGTATTTT.

V is TRBV27 and J is TRBJ1-2; 8 bases are shared with TRBD1. Germline V gene sequence: CDR1 MNHEY, CDR2 SMNVEV (reference sequence). This CDR3 is 14 amino acids long. The V gene end was trimmed by 3 bases and the J gene end by 8 bases; junction bases not matched to a gene: 8. The CDR3 loop is CASSFQGALKGYTF. The CDR3 DNA reads TGTGCCAGCAGTTTCCAGGGGGCGTTAAAAGGCTACACCTTC.

This clone was recorded once. V usage is TRBV7-2 and J usage is TRBJ2-7; 8 bases fit TRBD2. CDR3 length: 18 amino acids. Trimming at V came to 4 bases and at J to 1 base, leaving 15 bases not matched to a gene. Germline V CDR1 and CDR2: SGHTA, FQGNSA. The CDR3 reads CASSSSLSGRGRSYEQYF. CDR3 DNA: TGTGCCAGCAGCTCGTCATTAAGCGGGAGAGGGCGATCCTACGAGCAGTACTTC. Combining the CDR3 with reference TRBV7-2 and TRBJ2-7 gives the whole variable domain GAGVSQSPSNKVTEKGKDVELRCDPISGHTALYWYRQSLGQGLEFLIYFQGNSAPDKSGLPSDRFSAERTGGSVSTLTIQRTQQEDSAVYLCASSSSLSGRGRSYEQYFGPGTRLTVT.

The chain uses TRBV19 and TRBJ1-3; 7 positions match TRBD1. In germline, CDR1 is LNHDA, CDR2 SQIVND (reference sequence). V trimming: 3 bases; J trimming: 6 bases; junction bases outside the gene matches: 5. The CDR3 contains 14 residues. This CDR3 reads CASSISTGQNTIYF. The CDR3 DNA follows: TGTGCCAGTAGTATTTCGACAGGGCAAAACACCATATATTTT. Combining the CDR3 with reference TRBV19 and TRBJ1-3 gives the whole variable domain DGGITQSPKYLFRKEGQNVTLSCEQNLNHDAMYWYRQDPGQGLRLIYYSQIVNDFQKGDIAEGYSVSREKKESFPLTVTSAQKNPTAFYLCASSISTGQNTIYFGEGSWLTVV.

J is TRBJ1-1 and V is TRBV7-2; D gene uncertain. There are 19 residues in the CDR3. CDR1 and CDR2 (germline): SGHTA, FQGNSA. Trimming removed 1 base at V and 4 bases at J, with 25 bases between. CDR3 amino acids: CASSLEGRVVLSDRTEAFF. The CDR3 region has the DNA TGTGCCAGCAGCTTAGAGGGTAGGGTCGTGCTCTCCGATCGCACTGAAGCTTTCTTT.

The chain links TRBV6-4 to TRBJ2-7; maybe TRBD2 (6 bases). Per the germline V gene, CDR1 is MRHNA and CDR2 is SNTAGT. V gave up 6 bases and J gave up 6 bases, with 15 bases separating them. The CDR3 is 13 residues long. CDR3 sequence (DNA): TGTGCCAGCAGCGAACAGGAGGGAGGCGAGCAGTACTTC. This translates into CASSEQEGGEQYF.

Here the CDR3 reads CASSLNGLFLTGELFF. The CDR3 DNA reads TGTGCCAGCAGTCTAAATGGACTCTTCCTCACCGGGGAGCTGTTTTTT. The V and J genes are TRBV3-1 (or the pseudogene TRBV3-2) and TRBJ2-2, with D tentatively TRBD2 (5 bases). The germline gives CDR1 LGHDT, CDR2 YNNKEL (reference sequence). The CDR3 has 16 residues. The V gene lost 6 bases and the J gene lost 4 bases, with 18 bases spanning the gap.

The genes are TRBV18 and TRBJ2-1; D may match TRBD1 or TRBD2 (5 bases each). V was clipped by 1 base and J by 4 bases, with 11 bases between them. Per the germline V gene, CDR1 is KGHSH and CDR2 is LQKENI. The length of the CDR3 is 15 residues. In nucleotides, the CDR3 is TGTGCCAGCTCACCACGGGACGACCCTTACAATGAGCAGTTCTTC. Protein product: CASSPRDDPYNEQFF. The variable domain in full, with the rest retrieved from reference TRBV18 and TRBJ2-1, is NAGVMQNPRHLVRRRGQEARLRCSPMKGHSHVYWYRQLPEEGLKFMVYLQKENIIDESGMPKERFSAEFPKEGPSILRIQQVVRGDSAAYFCASSPRDDPYNEQFFGPGTRLTVL.